The entry below describes one T cell receptor beta chain. This record comes from a study of blood T cell repertoires in COVID-19. The ends lost 8 bases at V and 4 bases at J; junction bases unmatched: 4. The germline V gene has CDR1 MNHEY and CDR2 SVGAGI. The CDR3 spans 13 residues. Generated by immunoSEQ multiplex PCR, the TCRdb table keeps only in-frame clones and is missing some. Counted here are approximately 470,000 clones, about 90% occurring once; the ten biggest clones make up about 0.75%. The sequenced sample consisted of PBMCs or T cells enriched from blood (not recorded which). The sequence was obtained from a young woman who had recovered from COVID-19. The gene calls are TRBV6-5 and TRBJ1-3, with 8 bases aligning to TRBD1. The CDR3 DNA sequence: TGTGCCAGCCAGGGGGCTGACGGAAACACCATATATTTT. Residues: CASQGADGNTIYF.